This T cell receptor (beta chain) was identified during a study of patients with pleural tuberculosis. As concerns this clonotype: Possible read error: a much larger clone is one base away.

CDR1 SGHVS and CDR2 FNYEAQ come from the germline V gene. This CDR3 comprises 14 residues. Trimming pared 5 bases from V and 4 bases from J, leaving 11 bases between. TCRdb redid the calling of the reads with MiXCR, one entry per CDR3 protein. The sample contains 25,000 to 35,000 distinct CDR3 sequences, 15% to 20% of which appear only once. This TCR was sampled from a human donor with pleural tuberculosis. The chain combines TRBV7-6 with TRBJ2-2; a possible D gene is TRBD1 (5 bases). The source material was peripheral blood. CDR3 DNA sequence: TGTGCCAGCAGCCCGGCAGGGTTCACCGGGGAGCTGTTTTTT. Amino acids: CASSPAGFTGELFF.